What follows are 20 T cell receptor beta chains derived from one specimen sequenced in a study of lymphopenia after photon versus proton radiotherapy. The repertoire was sequenced with immunoSEQ multiplex PCR; TCRdb's copy has only in-frame clones and lacks some. The sample has 37,000 or so clones, around 84% seen once; the top ten hold around a tenth. Sequencing was performed on peripheral blood, taken from a patient treated with proton-based radiotherapy. These receptors were taken from a woman in her sixties or seventies with pancreatic cancer. Some clones in this sample may be carry-over from other donors' samples.

The chain joins TRBV7-9 to TRBJ2-1; D not certain. The CDR3 is 15 residues long. The germline V and J ends were trimmed by 3 bases and 0 bases, with 9 bases remaining between them. CDR1 and CDR2 from the germline V gene are SEHNR and FQNEAQ (reference sequence). DNA of the CDR3: TGTGCCAGCAGCTTGACTGCTAGCTCCTACAATGAGCAGTTCTTC. Protein: CASSLTASSYNEQFF. The full variable domain, in which reference TRBV7-9 and TRBJ2-1 provide the parts outside the CDR3, is DTGVSQNPRHKITKRGQNVTFRCDPISEHNRLYWYRQTLGQGPEFLTYFQNEAQLEKSRLLSDRFSAERPKGSFSTLEIQRTEQGDSAMYLCASSLTASSYNEQFFGPGTRLTVL.

The rearrangement links TRBV4-2 to TRBJ2-1, with 11 bases matching TRBD2. With 3 bases clipped from V and 3 bases from J, the junction kept 4 bases outside the gene matches. The germline CDR1 and CDR2 sequences are LGHNA and YNFKEQ. CDR3 length equals 16 residues. CDR3 DNA: TGTGCCAGCAGCCAGGTAGCGGGAGGGAACTACAATGAGCAGTTCTTC. Its protein product is CASSQVAGGNYNEQFF.

This chain connects TRBV11-2 to TRBJ1-2, with 9 bases matching TRBD1. Germline CDR1 SGHAT, CDR2 FQNNGV. This CDR3 spans 14 amino acids. V lost 5 bases, J lost 0 bases, and 1 base stayed unmatched. CDR3 residues: CASSRTGANYGYTF. DNA for the CDR3: TGTGCCAGCAGCCGGACAGGGGCTAACTATGGCTACACCTTC.

The rearrangement joins TRBV29-1 to TRBJ2-5; TRBD2 matches at 7 bases. The J segment lost 5 bases and the V segment lost 6 bases, leaving 9 bases of the junction unmatched. Per germline, CDR1 SQVTM and CDR2 ANQGSEA. This CDR3 has 13 residues. For the CDR3, the DNA is TGCAGCGTCCCGTCTCGGGGGGAGGAGACCCAGTACTTC. Protein product: CSVPSRGEETQYF. Drawing the rest from reference TRBV29-1 and TRBJ2-5, the complete variable domain is SAVISQKPSRDICQRGTSLTIQCQVDSQVTMMFWYRQQPGQSLTLIATANQGSEATYESGFVIDKFPISRPNLTFSTLTVSNMSPEDSSIYLCSVPSRGEETQYFGPGTRLLVL.

The gene calls are TRBV5-1 and TRBJ1-1, with D unresolved. The length of the CDR3 is 13 residues. Deletions cut 0 bases from V and 2 bases from J, with 5 bases between. Germline assignment: CDR1 SGHRS and CDR2 YFSETQ. Here the CDR3 reads CASSLARNTEAFF. For the CDR3, the DNA is TGCGCCAGCAGCTTGGCCAGAAACACTGAAGCTTTCTTT.

This chain connects TRBV28 to TRBJ1-5, with D maybe TRBD1 (6 bases). CDR3 size: 16 residues. V gave up 5 bases and J gave up 1 base, with 15 bases separating them. The V gene's germline CDR1 is MDHEN and CDR2 SYDVKM. The CDR3 loop is CASSSQGRWSNQPQHF. CDR3 coding DNA: TGTGCCAGCAGTAGTCAGGGGAGGTGGAGCAATCAGCCCCAGCATTTT.

The chain has TRBV10-1 and TRBJ1-5, with 9 bases lining up with TRBD1. V was pared by 5 bases and J by 3 bases, with 5 bases of the junction left unmatched. The CDR3 is 15 residues long. Germline CDR1 is WNHNN and CDR2 is SYGVQD (reference sequence). Here the CDR3 reads CASSPGQGPNQPQHF. The CDR3 DNA is TGCGCCAGCAGTCCGGGACAGGGCCCCAATCAGCCCCAGCATTTT.

CDR3 nucleotide sequence: TGTGCCAGCAGTGAAGTGAGGCAGGCCACGGGGGAGACCCAGTACTTC. Amino acid sequence: CASSEVRQATGETQYF. This sequence joins TRBV6-1 and TRBJ2-5, with D perhaps matching TRBD2 (5 bases). The length of the CDR3 is 16 residues. Germline-derived CDR1 and CDR2 are MNHNS and SASEGT. Trimming removed 1 base at V and 5 bases at J, with 17 bases between.

The chain uses TRBV5-1 and TRBJ1-4; a weak D match, TRBD1 (5 bases). Trimming stripped 4 bases from V and 3 bases from J, with 13 bases between. CDR3 size: 15 residues. Looked up from germline, CDR1 is SGHRS and CDR2 is YFSETQ. As DNA, the CDR3 is TGCGCCAGCAGCAGTCAGGGAGAGTCTAATGAAAAACTGTTTTTT. Its protein product is CASSSQGESNEKLFF.

The V and J genes are TRBV28 and TRBJ2-3; 7 positions agree with TRBD1. Germline assignment: CDR1 MDHEN and CDR2 SYDVKM. Trimming at V came to 5 bases and at J to 0 bases, leaving 8 bases not matched to a gene. The CDR3 runs to 16 residues. The CDR3 DNA reads TGTGCCAGCAGTACGGACAGGAAACTAAGCACAGATACGCAGTATTTT. This sequence encodes CASSTDRKLSTDTQYF.

The J gene is TRBJ2-5, the V gene TRBV29-1, with TRBD2 matching 15 bases. The CDR3 consists of 14 residues. Germline values: CDR1 SQVTM, CDR2 ANQGSEA. Unmatched junction bases numbered 2, after V lost 5 bases and J lost 4 bases. The CDR3 is CSVWTSGRAETQYF. The CDR3 DNA is TGCAGCGTTTGGACTAGCGGGAGGGCAGAGACCCAGTACTTC.

V is TRBV11-2 and J is TRBJ2-7, with no clear D. V lost 2 bases, J lost 3 bases, and 8 bases lay in between. The germline gives CDR1 SGHAT, CDR2 FQNNGV. This CDR3 has 13 residues. CDR3 DNA: TGTGCCAGCAGCTTATTCGGTAGCTACGAGCAGTACTTC. It specifies CASSLFGSYEQYF.

CDR3 nucleotide sequence: TGTGCCAGCAGTACCTCCGGGACTAGCGGCACAGATACGCAGTATTTT. It specifies CASSTSGTSGTDTQYF. The genes are TRBV27 and TRBJ2-3, with 10 bases identical to TRBD2. CDR1 is MNHEY and CDR2 is SMNVEV in the germline V gene (reference sequence). The CDR3 runs 16 residues. J was trimmed by 1 base and V by 5 bases; bases with no gene match: 6.

This clone was picked up a small number of times. This sequence joins TRBV10-3 and TRBJ1-5; 7 bases map to TRBD1. The CDR3 extends over 14 amino acids. Looked up from germline, CDR1 is ENHRY and CDR2 is SYGVKD. V was pared by 3 bases and J by 4 bases, with 3 bases of the junction left unmatched. In nucleotides, the CDR3 is TGTGCCATCAGTGATGGACAGGCAAATCAGCCCCAGCATTTT. Translation gives CAISDGQANQPQHF.

This clone has a handful of counts. The chain combines TRBV19 with TRBJ2-3; 12 nucleotides align to TRBD2. Germline lookup yields CDR1 LNHDA and CDR2 SQIVND (reference sequence). The V gene end was trimmed by 5 bases and the J gene end by 1 base; junction bases not matched to a gene: 10. The CDR3 totals 18 residues. In DNA, the CDR3 is TGTGCCAGTAGTCAGCTAGCGGGAGGGGGTTTGGGCACAGATACGCAGTATTTT. Encoded protein: CASSQLAGGGLGTDTQYF.

The chain links TRBV29-1 to TRBJ2-3; D unresolved. This CDR3 contains 12 residues. The germline gives CDR1 SQVTM, CDR2 ANQGSEA. V gave up 0 bases and J gave up 7 bases, with 8 bases separating them. CDR3 in amino acids: CSVEDKGYTQYF. In DNA, the CDR3 is TGCAGCGTTGAAGATAAGGGTTATACGCAGTATTTT.

The chain combines TRBV28 with TRBJ1-5; D uncertain. Trimming took 3 bases from V and 7 from J, leaving 13 bases between them. CDR3 length: 14 residues. CDR1 is MDHEN, CDR2 SYDVKM, per germline. The CDR3 loop reads CASSFLLSGQPQHF. The CDR3 DNA reads as TGTGCCAGCAGTTTCCTTTTGAGTGGGCAGCCCCAGCATTTT.

This chain uses TRBV28 with TRBJ1-2; possibly TRBD1 for D (5 bases). Germline CDR1 reads MDHEN; CDR2 reads SYDVKM. V lost 5 bases and J 2 bases, leaving 18 bases between the germline ends. CDR3 length: 16 residues. The CDR3 here is CASSRWGVGSNYGYTF. The CDR3 region has the DNA TGTGCCAGCAGTCGATGGGGGGTTGGATCCAACTATGGCTACACCTTC.

This clone was seen a handful of times. This chain uses TRBV15 with TRBJ2-1; 13 bases align to TRBD2. The CDR3 is 17 residues long. V gave up 0 bases and J gave up 5 bases; unmatched junction bases: 4. Germline V gives CDR1 LNHNV, CDR2 YYDKDF (reference sequence). The CDR3 protein is CATSRDRTSGRDNEQFF. The CDR3 nucleotides read TGTGCCACCAGCAGAGACAGAACTAGCGGGAGGGACAATGAGCAGTTCTTC.

The chain is built from TRBV5-1 and TRBJ2-3; perhaps TRBD2 as D (5 bases). V lost 0 bases, J lost 6 bases, and 11 bases lay in between. Germline values: CDR1 SGHRS, CDR2 YFSETQ. CDR3 length: 14 residues. In nucleotides, the CDR3 is TGCGCCAGCAGCTTGGGAGGGTATGAGGATACGCAGTATTTT. Amino acid sequence: CASSLGGYEDTQYF.